This T cell receptor beta chain was retrieved from a study of blood T cell repertoires in COVID-19. Looking at the study overall: COVID-19 samples collected from the United States, Italy and Spain covered acute and convalescent phases. T cells, B-cell-depleted T cells, or PBMCs provided the cDNA or gDNA that served as material.

Study processing details: By means of reference gene primer amplification, nucleated cell counts were estimated. Using immunoSEQ multiplex PCR, the repertoire was profiled, and TCRdb retains in-frame clones only, with some absent. The V and J calls and clone size were taken over from that table, and D and trimming were inferred from the DNA. The repertoire includes 100,000 or so clones, under 90% of them detected once, and about 40% sits in the top ten. CDR1 and CDR2 (germline): SGHRS, YFSETQ. V was shortened by 4 bases and J by 3 bases, with 14 bases between the two germline ends. The CDR3 is 16 residues long.

Sample: peripheral blood. The V gene is TRBV5-1, the J gene TRBJ2-6; the D gene is possibly TRBD1 (6 bases). The clonotype was recovered from a man at least 80 years old with acute or convalescent COVID-19. The CDR3 DNA reads TGCGCCAGCAGCCCAGGGGCAGGTGGTGGGGCCAACGTCCTGACTTTC. Translation gives CASSPGAGGGANVLTF.